This T cell receptor (beta chain) was profiled in a study of technical replicates of blood from a few donors. Sequencing was performed with immunoSEQ multiplex PCR; in TCRdb, only in-frame clones are kept and a portion is missing. In the table there are around 80,000 clones, 93% of which are singletons. Material for sequencing was T cells isolated from PBMCs. This clonotype was sampled from a human donor in good health.

The CDR3 region is CASSHDRRNSPLHF. The CDR3 DNA reads TGTGCCAGCAGCCACGACAGGCGCAATTCACCCCTCCACTTT. The chain employs TRBV7-9 and TRBJ1-6; possible D gene TRBD1, 6 bases. V was clipped by 5 bases and J by 7 bases, with 12 bases between them. Looked up from germline, CDR1 is SEHNR and CDR2 is FQNEAQ (reference sequence). The CDR3 covers 14 residues.